Sequencing of this T cell receptor beta chain was carried out in a study of cytomegalovirus exposure and HLA in healthy donors. Primers for the PCR totalled 60 Vbeta and 13 Jbeta. The protocol was immunoSEQ multiplex PCR, while the TCRdb copy is restricted to in-frame clones and leaves out a portion. The profile covers about 90,000 clones, with over 60% appearing a single time and around 4.3% taken by the ten largest. Sequenced: PBMCs. This TCR was sampled from a woman in her thirties or forties in good health and CMV-seropositive.

CDR3 sequence: CASSLFGENTEAFF. CDR3 nucleotide sequence: TGTGCCAGCTCACTCTTCGGGGAAAACACTGAAGCTTTCTTT. The J gene is TRBJ1-1, the V gene TRBV18, with D uncertain. Trimming left V 4 bases short and J 2 bases short, with 11 bases between. CDR1 and CDR2 (germline): KGHSH, LQKENI. The CDR3 length is 14 residues.